The present T cell receptor beta chain was sequenced within a study of molecular identifiers for immune sequencing clone quantification. J lost 3 bases, V lost 4 bases, and 6 bases had no gene match. This CDR3 has 15 amino acids. Germline V lookup: CDR1 MRHNA, CDR2 SNTAGT. Via MiXCR, TCRdb re-called the PCR reads, giving one row per CDR3 protein. This sample has about 500,000 distinct CDR3 sequences, with 20% to 25% found just once. The chain links TRBV6-4 to TRBJ2-7; 10 nucleotides match TRBD2. The TCR was taken from a human donor in good health. Some libraries in this study had Jurkat cell RNA spiked in. Sequencing was done on a sample of naive CD8+ T cells from blood, with Jurkat cell RNA spiked in. Sample subset: FACS-sorted CD8+CD4-CCR7+CD45RA+ naive T cells. The CDR3 spells CASSAPASGSYEQYF. As DNA, the CDR3 is TGTGCCAGCAGTGCTCCAGCTAGCGGGAGCTACGAGCAGTACTTC.